This TCR beta chain was recorded in a study of siplizumab effects on memory and regulatory T cells (dated 2019 in TCRdb). Study-level background: Paired mixed lymphocyte reactions were run with siplizumab at approximately 1 ug/mL and without drug, across roughly 8 responder-stimulator pairs. The study looked at the effect of siplizumab, an anti-CD2 antibody, on alloreactive T-cell subsets in allogeneic mixed lymphocyte reactions made from human PBMCs.

Cells from the mixed lymphocyte reactions were cocultured for 6 days at 37 degrees C. Responder PBMCs were labelled with CFSE, stimulator PBMCs were labelled with Violet Dye, and the two were mixed at a 1:1 ratio. Sorted unstimulated T cells and proliferating T cells recovered from mixed lymphocyte reactions were subjected to TCRbeta CDR3 sequencing. Fresh whole blood from roughly nine HLA-typed healthy donors was used as the source from which PBMCs were isolated. After the mixed lymphocyte reaction, proliferating CFSE-low responder T cells were FACS-sorted for TCR sequencing. Based on the germline V gene, the CDR1 and CDR2 sequences are SGHTA and FQGTGA. V and J are truncated by 5 bases and 3 bases respectively, leaving an intervening sequence of 20 bases. Reading from cysteine to phenylalanine, the CDR3 counts 17 amino acids. Only CDR3 DNA remains: 51 bases, in frame from the first base. A word on this clone: Its antigen is not yet known. Per-nucleotide qualities are absent, and no much larger clonotype sits a single base away.

Receptor libraries were prepared by the immunoSEQ multiplex PCR assay. The deep sequencing platform assayed about 91,000 TCR templates per sample. Genomic DNA extracted from sorted T cells was the material used for TCRbeta CDR3 sequencing. The paper's processing steps were these. Clonal analysis of TCRbeta CDR3 data was done in the R programming language. Comparing unstimulated samples against CFSE-low samples taken after the reaction was how alloreactive CD4+ and CD8+ clones were defined. By matching sequences to the repertoires of sorted unstimulated Treg and non-Treg cells, each alloreactive CD4+ clone was assigned a regulatory or non-regulatory origin. In TCRdb, the immuneACCESS table is reduced to in-frame sequences with V and J assigned. These tables do not hold every clone; where another copy was compared, an unresolved V gene accounts for under half, and the others remain unexplained. The DNA gave D and trimming, while V, J and clone size come from that table. Within this sample are 11,000 to 15,000 clones, with about 46% of them counted one time only. About 9.4% of the sample is held by the ten biggest clonotypes.

Overall study outcomes, separate from this receptor: Unstimulated naive T cells appeared to be more diverse than memory T cells, and naive cells seemed to make a substantial contribution to the alloresponse. Among mappable alloreactive CD4+ clones, an average Treg-derived fraction of less than 70% was observed with siplizumab, compared with less than 35% in control reactions. Roughly 80-97% of proliferating CD4+ or CD8+ clones could not be assigned a naive or memory phenotype. The cumulative frequency of alloreactive sequences traceable to unstimulated CD4+ memory T cells was significantly reduced by siplizumab. Sequences below about 10^-5 frequency were poorly captured, so only a minor fraction of alloreactive clones could be mapped to unstimulated subsets. No functional confirmation was obtained for the suppressive function of proliferating Tregs from siplizumab cultures.

Sequenced: CFSE-low (dividing) CD4+ T cells sorted from an allogeneic mixed lymphocyte reaction. The chain couples TRBV7-3 to TRBJ1-3; too little of a D gene remains to name it. This receptor was obtained from a human donor in good health; the cells came from an allogeneic mixed lymphocyte reaction. The CDR3 sequence is CASSQPPYWRRGNTIYF. Here is the DNA: TGTGCCAGCAGCCAACCACCTTATTGGCGTCGTGGAAACACCATATATTTT.